These 27 T cell receptor beta chains originate from one sample sequenced in a study of cytotoxic CD8 clonotypes in ibrutinib-treated CLL. TCRdb's copy holds only in-frame clones and misses some; the assay was immunoSEQ multiplex PCR. The profile shows about 140,000 clones, over 75% of them singletons. The sequencing here drew on PBMCs, taken after 36 months of ibrutinib treatment. The source is a human donor with chronic lymphocytic leukemia.

DNA of the CDR3: TGTGCCAGCAGTGAATATACTAGCGGGTACAATGAGCAGTTCTTC. This translates into CASSEYTSGYNEQFF. This rearrangement joins TRBV25-1 to TRBJ2-1, with 9 bases fitting TRBD2. The CDR3 is 15 residues long. Trimming took 0 bases from V and 4 from J; bases not matched to a gene: 1. Looked up from germline, CDR1 is MGHDK and CDR2 is SYGVNS.

The chain has TRBV4-1 and TRBJ1-2; no reliable D call. The V gene lost 1 base and the J gene lost 4 bases, with 16 bases spanning the gap. CDR3 length: 16 amino acids. Germline CDR1 MGHRA, CDR2 YSYEKL. CDR3: CASSQVGRRSSYGYTF. The CDR3 DNA follows: TGCGCCAGCAGCCAAGTGGGCCGTAGGTCTTCCTATGGCTACACCTTC.

The chain is built from TRBV5-8 and TRBJ1-2; no clear D. The CDR3 extends over 12 amino acids. Germline values: CDR1 SGHTS, CDR2 YDEGEE. Trimming shortened V by 4 bases and J by 8 bases, and 12 bases separated the two germline ends. The chain's CDR3 is CASSPFTSGYTF. The CDR3 DNA reads TGTGCCAGCAGCCCATTCACCTCCGGCTACACCTTC.

This clone has only a few counts. CDR3 residues: CASSRLGVQFF. The CDR3 nucleotides are TGTGCCAGCAGCCGCTTAGGGGTACAGTTCTTC. The chain links TRBV11-2 to TRBJ2-1; maybe TRBD1 (5 bases). Germline lookup yields CDR1 SGHAT and CDR2 FQNNGV. V was clipped by 5 bases and J by 13 bases, with 12 bases between them. CDR3 length equals 11 residues.

The CDR3 sequence: CAISDRTGYASPEAFF. CDR3 DNA sequence: TGTGCCATCAGTGACCGGACAGGGTATGCCTCACCTGAAGCTTTCTTT. The chain couples TRBV10-3 to TRBJ1-1; TRBD1 aligns across 8 bases. This CDR3 contains 16 residues. CDR1 is ENHRY, CDR2 SYGVKD, per germline. V was pared by 3 bases and J by 6 bases, with 12 bases of the junction left unmatched.

The rearrangement links TRBV27 to TRBJ2-1; 8 bases line up with TRBD1. V lost 6 bases to trimming and J lost 3 bases; unmatched junction nucleotides: 7. Germline V gene lookup returns CDR1 MNHEY and CDR2 SMNVEV (reference sequence). The CDR3 runs to 15 residues. The CDR3 sequence is CASRKSGQGYNEQFF. The CDR3 bases are TGTGCCAGCAGAAAGAGTGGACAGGGCTACAATGAGCAGTTCTTC.

The CDR3 here is CSVEKDSNEKLFF. The CDR3 nucleotides are TGCAGCGTTGAGAAAGACAGCAATGAAAAACTGTTTTTT. The chain couples TRBV29-1 to TRBJ1-4, with a possible D match to TRBD1 (5 bases). Germline-derived CDR1 and CDR2 are SQVTM and ANQGSEA. Trimming stripped 3 bases from V and 5 bases from J, with 10 bases between. The CDR3 contains 13 residues.

The V and J genes are TRBV6-1 and TRBJ2-7, with D possibly TRBD2 on 6 matching bases. V was shortened by 6 bases and J by 5 bases, with 11 bases between the two germline ends. Per germline, CDR1 MNHNS and CDR2 SASEGT. This CDR3 region has 12 residues. In DNA, the CDR3 is TGTGCCAGCAGAGGGAGGAAGGACGAGCAGTACTTC. Amino acid sequence: CASRGRKDEQYF.

This clone was counted between two and nine times. The chain uses TRBV5-4 and TRBJ2-3; D might be TRBD2 (5 bases). The germline V gene has CDR1 SGHNT and CDR2 YYREEE (reference sequence). The CDR3 consists of 16 residues. The V and J ends lost 0 bases and 2 bases respectively, with 13 bases between them. CDR3 sequence (DNA): TGTGCCAGCAGCTTGGCCTCGCTAGCCCTCACAGATACGCAGTATTTT. Its protein product is CASSLASLALTDTQYF.

V is TRBV5-1 and J is TRBJ2-3, with 12 bases fitting TRBD2. Germline CDR1 and CDR2: SGHRS and YFSETQ. The CDR3 runs to 15 residues. Trimming at V came to 4 bases and at J to 1 base, leaving 1 base not matched to a gene. CDR3 nucleotide sequence: TGCGCCAGCAGCCGGACTAGCGGGGGCACAGATACGCAGTATTTT. Amino acids: CASSRTSGGTDTQYF. Looking up the rest from reference TRBV5-1 and TRBJ2-3 gives the full variable domain: KAGVTQTPRYLIKTRGQQVTLSCSPISGHRSVSWYQQTPGQGLQFLFEYFSETQRNKGNFPGRFSGRQFSNSRSEMNVSTLELGDSALYLCASSRTSGGTDTQYFGPGTRLTVL.

The chain links TRBV10-1 to TRBJ2-2; maybe TRBD1 (5 bases). The germline V and J ends were trimmed by 6 bases and 6 bases, with 8 bases remaining between them. This CDR3 spans 12 amino acids. Germline assignment: CDR1 WNHNN and CDR2 SYGVQD (reference sequence). The CDR3: CASRGQAGELFF. CDR3 sequence (DNA): TGCGCCAGCAGAGGACAAGCCGGGGAGCTGTTTTTT.

The V gene is TRBV10-2, the J gene TRBJ1-5; TRBD1 matches 8 bases. CDR3 size: 17 residues. V shed 5 bases and J 1 base; nucleotides not matched to a gene: 10. From germline, CDR1 is WSHSY and CDR2 SAAADI. CDR3 loop: CASSRDRQIRSNQPQHF. The CDR3 coding sequence is TGCGCCAGCAGTCGGGACAGGCAAATAAGAAGCAATCAGCCCCAGCATTTT.

This clone has a handful of counts. The chain carries TRBV6-1 and TRBJ2-3; D gene ambiguous. CDR1 MNHNS and CDR2 SASEGT come from the germline V gene. The CDR3 is 15 residues long. V shed 7 bases and J shed 6 bases, with 20 bases lying between them. For the CDR3, the DNA is TGTGCCAGCATGGTCAACAGAGGTGGATCTGATACGCAGTATTTT. Its translation is CASMVNRGGSDTQYF.

V is TRBV4-1 and J is TRBJ2-7, with D unresolved. Per germline, CDR1 MGHRA and CDR2 YSYEKL. CDR3 length: 17 residues. Trimming cost V 1 base and J 0 bases, with 16 bases left between them. The CDR3 here is CASSQVEEYTNSYEQYF. CDR3 sequence (DNA): TGCGCCAGCAGCCAAGTCGAGGAATACACGAACTCCTACGAGCAGTACTTC.

The J gene is TRBJ2-1, the V gene TRBV4-2; D unclear. The germline V and J ends were trimmed by 0 bases and 0 bases, with 6 bases remaining between them. The CDR3 has 15 residues. Germline CDR1 is LGHNA and CDR2 is YNFKEQ. The CDR3 sequence is CASSQDRTSYNEQFF. The CDR3 nucleotides read TGTGCCAGCAGCCAAGACAGAACCTCCTACAATGAGCAGTTCTTC.

The gene calls are TRBV5-1 and TRBJ2-3, with D possibly TRBD1 on 6 matching bases. CDR3 size: 14 residues. V was trimmed by 4 bases and J by 6 bases, leaving 15 bases between them. The germline gives CDR1 SGHRS, CDR2 YFSETQ. CDR3 region: CASSIGQSRDTQYF. CDR3 coding DNA: TGCGCCAGCAGCATAGGACAGTCCAGGGATACGCAGTATTTT.

The chain combines TRBV5-1 with TRBJ2-7; D assignment may be TRBD1 or TRBD2 (5 bases each). The V end was cut by 4 bases, the J end by 2 bases, with 13 bases between. Germline V gene data show CDR1 as SGHRS and CDR2 as YFSETQ. The CDR3 is made up of 14 amino acids. The CDR3 DNA sequence: TGCGCCAGCAGCCCTGGGGACCGGACCTACGAGCAGTACTTC. Translation gives CASSPGDRTYEQYF.

The chain employs TRBV6-5 and TRBJ1-2; no definite D call. The V gene lost 6 bases and the J gene lost 4 bases, with 15 bases spanning the gap. This CDR3 is built from 14 residues. Germline V CDR1 and CDR2: MNHEY, SVGAGI. CDR3 in amino acids: CASSPAGSIYGYTF. The CDR3 coding sequence is TGTGCCAGCAGCCCGGCGGGCAGCATCTATGGCTACACCTTC.

The rearrangement links TRBV30 to TRBJ1-3; TRBD1 is a possible D gene (5 bases). The V end lost 5 bases, the J end lost 0 bases, and 8 bases lay between the germline ends. Germline V gives CDR1 GTSNPN, CDR2 SVGIG (reference sequence). The CDR3 is 13 residues long. This CDR3 reads CAWGGLSGNTIYF. The CDR3 DNA sequence: TGTGCCTGGGGGGGACTCTCTGGAAACACCATATATTTT.

The V and J genes are TRBV2 and TRBJ2-1; D may match TRBD1 or TRBD2 (5 bases each). Germline V gene lookup returns CDR1 SNHLY and CDR2 FYNNEI. The ends were cut back, 7 bases at V and 4 bases at J, with 17 bases in the middle. The CDR3 sequence is 15 residues long. CDR3 protein: CASTMGRNEYNEQFF. The DNA of the CDR3 is TGTGCCAGCACAATGGGACGAAACGAATACAATGAGCAGTTCTTC.

This clone came up once. The chain couples TRBV13 to TRBJ2-7; D remains ambiguous. Germline V CDR1 and CDR2: PRHDT, FYEKMQ (reference sequence). The CDR3 is made up of 14 amino acids. V was clipped by 2 bases and J by 4 bases, with 12 bases between them. The CDR3 DNA reads as TGTGCCAGCAGCTTAACGGCAGCTTCTTACGAGCAGTACTTC. Translated, it gives CASSLTAASYEQYF.

The rearrangement links TRBV4-2 to TRBJ2-7; TRBD1 or TRBD2 may be the D gene (5 bases each). CDR1 and CDR2 (germline): LGHNA, YNFKEQ. V gave up 2 bases and J gave up 2 bases, with 13 bases separating them. There are 15 residues in the CDR3. The CDR3 DNA follows: TGTGCCAGCAGCCAAATGACAGCGGCCCCCTACGAGCAGTACTTC. As protein: CASSQMTAAPYEQYF.

The genes are TRBV6-5 and TRBJ1-2; 7 bases match TRBD1. V lost 6 bases, J lost 8 bases, and 9 bases stayed unmatched. CDR1 and CDR2 from the germline V gene are MNHEY and SVGAGI. The CDR3 is made up of 13 amino acids. The CDR3 is CASSRGQAGGYTF. CDR3 nucleotides: TGTGCCAGCAGCCGTGGACAGGCCGGCGGCTACACCTTC.

This chain connects TRBV7-3 to TRBJ2-1; D possibly uses TRBD1 or TRBD2 (6 bases each). The germline V gene encodes CDR1 SGHTA and CDR2 FQGTGA. The CDR3 consists of 14 residues. The ends were cut back, 5 bases at V and 7 bases at J, with 15 bases in the middle. CDR3 protein: CASSLGGGGNEQFF. The CDR3 DNA is TGTGCCAGCAGCCTAGGGGGAGGCGGGAATGAGCAGTTCTTC.

This chain joins TRBV28 and TRBJ1-1; 11 bases align to TRBD1. CDR3 length: 14 amino acids. Looked up from germline, CDR1 is MDHEN and CDR2 is SYDVKM. V lost 6 bases to trimming and J lost 4 bases; unmatched junction nucleotides: 4. The CDR3 is CASSEGQGVTEAFF. CDR3 nucleotides: TGTGCCAGCAGCGAGGGACAGGGGGTCACTGAAGCTTTCTTT. The variable domain in full, with the rest retrieved from reference TRBV28 and TRBJ1-1, is DVKVTQSSRYLVKRTGEKVFLECVQDMDHENMFWYRQDPGLGLRLIYFSYDVKMKEKGDIPEGYSVSREKKERFSLILESASTNQTSMYLCASSEGQGVTEAFFGQGTRLTVV.

The chain combines TRBV6-1 with TRBJ2-7, with D perhaps matching TRBD1 (5 bases). The V gene lost 5 bases and the J gene lost 7 bases, with 9 bases spanning the gap. CDR3 length: 11 amino acids. The germline V gene has CDR1 MNHNS and CDR2 SASEGT. The CDR3 reads CASSYQGEQYF. In DNA form, the CDR3 reads TGTGCCAGCAGTTACCAGGGTGAGCAGTACTTC.

V and J are TRBV6-1 and TRBJ2-1, with D perhaps TRBD1 (6 bases). Trimming took 5 bases from V and 4 from J, leaving 12 bases between them. CDR1 is MNHNS, CDR2 SASEGT, per germline. This CDR3 is 14 amino acids long. CDR3 DNA sequence: TGTGCCAGCAGTCCCGGGACACTGTACAATGAGCAGTTCTTC. Protein sequence: CASSPGTLYNEQFF.